This T cell receptor (beta chain) was observed in a study of blood T cell repertoires in COVID-19. Looking at the study overall: The United States, Italy and Spain supplied acute and convalescent COVID-19 samples. T cells, B-cell-depleted T cells, or PBMCs provided the cDNA or gDNA that served as material.

CDR3 length: 15 amino acids. V lost 0 bases, J lost 4 bases, and 12 bases lay in between. The germline V gene encodes CDR1 SGHAT and CDR2 FQDESV (reference sequence). As handled by the study authors: Scientists estimated how many nucleated cells there were by amplifying reference gene primers. Libraries were prepared by immunoSEQ multiplex PCR; TCRdb keeps only in-frame clonotypes and omits some of them. V and J calls and clone size are as listed in that table; D and trimming were resolved from the DNA. The sample holds about 150,000 clones; 75% to 85% are singletons and the top ten take about 5%. This TCR came from a woman aged 45 to 65 with acute or convalescent COVID-19. The chain carries TRBV11-1 and TRBJ1-1; D is possibly TRBD1 (5 bases). The specimen was peripheral blood. The CDR3 DNA is TGTGCCAGCAGCTTAGCCGGGCGGGGGATCACTGAAGCTTTCTTT. This sequence encodes CASSLAGRGITEAFF.